This entry features one T cell receptor (beta chain) sequence. Its specificity is unknown. BIOMED2 TRB-A/B primer pools were used in multiplex TRB PCR. One entry per CDR3 protein, called by TCRdb with MiXCR from the multiplex PCR reads. The sample consists of about 5,400 distinct CDR3 sequences, less than 35% of them appearing once. This sample is part of a study of T and B cells in COVID-19 patients. At the level of the study: At median age about 37 years, recovered patients were younger than active-infection patients at less than 70. Of 20 to 25 active-infection patients, about 13 were critically ill with mechanical ventilation or extracorporeal membrane oxygenation.

Study-level results: Early severe-case samples and blood from mildly ill patients during symptoms were in short supply. No sequencing was yet done of CD4+, regulatory or CD8+ subsets, or of SARS-CoV-2-responsive or tetramer+ sorted cells.

Looked up from germline, CDR1 is MNHEY and CDR2 is SVGAGI. J gave up 4 bases and V 0 bases, and 6 bases lay outside the gene matches. The CDR3 contains 16 residues. Blood genomic DNA input for TRB amplification was roughly 250-550 ng. Sequencing input: blood. This sequence was found in a human donor with active COVID-19. The chain recombines TRBV6-5 with TRBJ1-2; 9 nucleotides align to TRBD1. CDR3 sequence (DNA): TGTGCCAGCAGTTACTCTACCGGGACAGGGCTCTATGGCTACACCTTC. It yields the protein CASSYSTGTGLYGYTF.